One and the same sample provided the 20 T cell receptor beta chains below, sequenced in a study of blood T cells in healthy people across ages. A second PCR, run for about 7 to 11 cycles, used a sample-barcoded 5' primer plus a J-beta primer mix. TCRdb analysed the 5' RACE reads with MiXCR anew, one entry per CDR3 protein. This sample has fewer than 800,000 distinct CDR3 sequences; approximately 21% occur once, and the top ten carry roughly 3.9%. The specimen was blood. These receptors all come from a man between 65 and 85 years old in good health.

Concerning this clonotype: Sequence at one end of the junction differs from germline and may be a read error. The chain is built from TRBV28 and TRBJ2-7; D gene uncertain. CDR1 MDHEN and CDR2 SYDVKM come from the germline V gene. This CDR3 has 12 residues. CDR3: CASSLRGYVQYF. The CDR3 DNA reads as TGTGCCAGCAGTCTCCGAGGTTACGTGCAGTACTTC.

CDR3 loop: CATSRDSGSLLETQYF. The CDR3 coding sequence is TGTGCCACCAGCAGAGATTCGGGGAGCTTGCTAGAGACCCAGTACTTC. The chain recombines TRBV15 with TRBJ2-5; D might be TRBD2 (5 bases). The germline gives CDR1 LNHNV, CDR2 YYDKDF (reference sequence). The CDR3 loop spans 16 amino acids. V gave up 0 bases and J gave up 4 bases, with 15 bases separating them.

The CDR3 sequence: CASSHGAGRTGYTF. Here the CDR3 DNA reads TGCGCCAGCAGCCATGGTGCAGGCCGCACGGGCTACACCTTC. The chain is built from TRBV4-3 and TRBJ1-2; D gene uncertain. V was shortened by 3 bases and J by 8 bases, with 16 bases between the two germline ends. Germline V gene sequence: CDR1 LGHNA, CDR2 YSLEER. CDR3 size: 14 residues.

The chain employs TRBV3-1 and TRBJ2-5; D not resolved. CDR1 LGHDT and CDR2 YNNKEL come from the germline V gene (reference sequence). The CDR3 spans 14 residues. V lost 8 bases and J lost 6, with 19 bases in between. Here the CDR3 reads CASGLSLGLKTQYF. Here the CDR3 DNA reads TGTGCCAGCGGCCTCTCCTTGGGCTTAAAGACCCAGTACTTC.

The chain couples TRBV5-1 to TRBJ2-3; 10 positions agree with TRBD2. With V trimmed by 4 bases and J by 0 bases, 5 bases remained unmatched. The V gene's germline CDR1 is SGHRS and CDR2 YFSETQ. CDR3 size: 16 residues. The CDR3 DNA reads as TGCGCCAGCAGCCCTGGACTAGCGGTTAGCACAGATACGCAGTATTTT. Its protein is CASSPGLAVSTDTQYF.

The chain links TRBV19 to TRBJ1-5; D not resolved. Trimming left V 6 bases short and J 2 bases short, with 11 bases between. Looked up from germline, CDR1 is LNHDA and CDR2 is SQIVND (reference sequence). The CDR3 is made up of 14 amino acids. This CDR3 is CASSPRRGNQPQHF. As DNA, the CDR3 is TGTGCCAGTAGCCCCAGGCGCGGCAATCAGCCCCAGCATTTT.

There are a few counts of this clonotype. The genes are TRBV6-6 and TRBJ2-7, with a possible D match to TRBD2 (5 bases). Germline assignment: CDR1 MNHNY and CDR2 SVGAGI (reference sequence). The V end was cut by 4 bases, the J end by 6 bases, with 10 bases between. The CDR3 has 12 amino acids. The CDR3 sequence: CASSSSFPEQYF. As DNA, the CDR3 is TGTGCCAGCAGTTCTAGCTTTCCCGAGCAGTACTTC.

This clonotype was counted a few times. The rearrangement links TRBV4-1 to TRBJ2-7, with D tentatively TRBD2 (6 bases). Germline CDR1 reads MGHRA; CDR2 reads YSYEKL. The V and J ends lost 2 bases and 2 bases respectively, with 16 bases between them. This CDR3 is built from 16 residues. The CDR3 bases are TGCGCCAGCAGCCAAAAGTGGCGGGACGAAACCTACGAGCAGTACTTC. Encoded protein: CASSQKWRDETYEQYF.

This clonotype was observed a handful of times. This sequence joins TRBV6-5 and TRBJ1-5; 10 nucleotides line up with TRBD1. There are 16 residues in the CDR3. Germline V gene data show CDR1 as MNHEY and CDR2 as SVGAGI. V lost 6 bases to trimming and J lost 7 bases; unmatched junction nucleotides: 12. The CDR3 nucleotides are TGTGCCAGCAGCTCCTCCGGGACAGGGGATTCGCAGCCCCAGCATTTT. This gives the protein CASSSSGTGDSQPQHF.

V and J are TRBV4-3 and TRBJ2-6, with D hard to call. There are 17 residues in the CDR3. CDR1 is LGHNA, CDR2 YSLEER, per germline. Trimming pared 1 base from V and 0 bases from J, leaving 10 bases between. The CDR3 DNA follows: TGCGCCAGCAGCCAAGTGGCAGTGAACTCTGGGGCCAACGTCCTGACTTTC. Protein sequence: CASSQVAVNSGANVLTF.

The chain has TRBV10-3 and TRBJ2-2; TRBD2 is a possible D gene (6 bases). Germline-derived CDR1 and CDR2 are ENHRY and SYGVKD. Trimming cost V 6 bases and J 2 bases, with 10 bases left between them. The length of the CDR3 is 14 residues. In nucleotides, the CDR3 is TGTGCCATCAGGGACGGGGGAAACACCGGGGAGCTGTTTTTT. This codes for CAIRDGGNTGELFF.

The V and J genes are TRBV12-3 or TRBV12-4 and TRBJ2-5; D is undetermined. The DNA end is a closer match to TRBJ2-7, so the J assignment may be wrong. CDR3 length equals 12 residues. This CDR3 reads CASSFVPYEQYF. In nucleotides, the CDR3 is TGTGCCAGCAGTTTTGTCCCCTACGAGCAGTACTTC.

This clonotype was counted a few times. The V call is TRBV7-9, the J call TRBJ1-4, with D perhaps TRBD1 (5 bases). The germline V gene encodes CDR1 SEHNR and CDR2 FQNEAQ (reference sequence). CDR3 length: 13 amino acids. V shed 3 bases and J shed 11 bases, with 13 bases lying between them. CDR3 region: CASSLAGGWKLFF. The CDR3 DNA reads TGTGCCAGCAGCTTGGCCGGGGGATGGAAACTGTTTTTT.

This clonotype was observed a handful of times. The chain employs TRBV5-1 and TRBJ2-1; 11 bases are a match to TRBD2. Looked up from germline, CDR1 is SGHRS and CDR2 is YFSETQ. The CDR3 has 18 amino acids. V gave up 0 bases and J gave up 1 base; unmatched junction bases: 6. The CDR3 nucleotides read TGCGCCAGCAGCTTGGGGTCGACTAGCGGGATATCCTACAATGAGCAGTTCTTC. This gives the protein CASSLGSTSGISYNEQFF.

There are a few counts of this clonotype. The chain carries TRBV6-5 and TRBJ1-5, with unresolved D. In germline, CDR1 is MNHEY, CDR2 SVGAGI. V lost 2 bases and J 3 bases, leaving 11 bases between the germline ends. The CDR3 has 15 residues. This CDR3 is CASSYKGGSNQPQHF. CDR3 nucleotide sequence: TGTGCCAGCAGTTACAAAGGCGGGTCCAATCAGCCCCAGCATTTT.

The gene calls are TRBV5-1 and TRBJ2-4; no clear D. The CDR3 loop spans 15 amino acids. Germline CDR1 and CDR2: SGHRS and YFSETQ. Trimming cost V 2 bases and J 3 bases, with 12 bases left between them. CDR3 sequence reads: CASSFGYLGKNIQYF. The CDR3 DNA reads as TGCGCCAGCAGCTTCGGCTACCTGGGCAAAAACATTCAGTACTTC. The full variable domain, rest sourced from reference TRBV5-1 and TRBJ2-4, is KAGVTQTPRYLIKTRGQQVTLSCSPISGHRSVSWYQQTPGQGLQFLFEYFSETQRNKGNFPGRFSGRQFSNSRSEMNVSTLELGDSALYLCASSFGYLGKNIQYFGAGTRLSVL.

The V call is TRBV5-1, the J call TRBJ2-1; possibly TRBD1 for D (5 bases). This CDR3 is 14 amino acids long. Trimming shortened V by 4 bases and J by 8 bases, and 16 bases separated the two germline ends. Germline CDR1 and CDR2: SGHRS and YFSETQ. The chain's CDR3 is CASSPGRQGDEQFF. The CDR3 nucleotides are TGCGCCAGCAGCCCCGGGCGGCAGGGCGATGAGCAGTTCTTC.

The rearrangement links TRBV21-1 to TRBJ2-6; TRBD1 reflects the table's D call only, with no check against the DNA. TRBV21-1 is classified as a pseudogene. This CDR3 region has 18 residues. The CDR3 DNA sequence: TGTGCCAGCAGCCCCTGGGACAGGGAAAGCTCTGGGGCCAACGTCCTGACTTTC. Its translation: CASSPWDRESSGANVLTF.

A note on this clonotype: A read error may be the cause here, since a much bigger clone is one base away. V usage is TRBV24-1 and J usage is TRBJ2-2; no clear D gene. Germline CDR1 reads KGHDR; CDR2 reads SFDVKD. The CDR3 sequence is 13 residues long. CDR3 region: CATRNTNAGELFF. The CDR3 bases are TGTGCCACCAGGAACACGAACGCCGGGGAGCTGTTTTTT.

The genes are TRBV6-5 and TRBJ1-2; 7 nucleotides line up with TRBD1. V gave up 0 bases and J gave up 4 bases; unmatched junction bases: 2. CDR1 and CDR2 from the germline V gene are MNHEY and SVGAGI. The CDR3 spans 14 residues. CDR3 protein: CASSYSQGGYGYTF. The CDR3 coding sequence is TGTGCCAGCAGTTACTCCCAGGGGGGCTATGGCTACACCTTC.